What follows are 9 T cell receptor beta chains derived from one specimen sequenced in a study of spatial heterogeneity in lung cancer. Overall study findings and caveats: Tumoral mutation counts were tracked by counts of expanded intratumoral alpha and beta TCRs.

MiXCR, applied by TCRdb to the 5' RACE reads, yields one record per CDR3 protein. The sample includes roughly 5,700 distinct CDR3 sequences, less than 20% of them seen just once. Regarding time point: sample taken at primary tumor resection. These receptors are not linked to any known antigen. The sequencing here drew on lung tumor tissue, taken at surgery. Every receptor here comes from a male donor with early-stage non-small cell lung cancer.

In its sample, this clonotype was seen many times. The CDR3 sequence is CASSTGTSGGSVQYF. The CDR3 DNA reads as TGCGCCAGCAGCACCGGGACTAGCGGGGGTTCGGTGCAGTACTTC. The gene calls are TRBV5-1 and TRBJ2-7; 14 bases are shared with TRBD2. Losses at the gene ends were 4 bases for V and 9 bases for J; bases not matched to a gene: 9. The germline gives CDR1 SGHRS, CDR2 YFSETQ. There are 15 residues in the CDR3. Complete variable domain (other parts from reference TRBV5-1 and TRBJ2-7): KAGVTQTPRYLIKTRGQQVTLSCSPISGHRSVSWYQQTPGQGLQFLFEYFSETQRNKGNFPGRFSGRQFSNSRSEMNVSTLELGDSALYLCASSTGTSGGSVQYFGPGTRLTVT.

This clonotype is medium-sized. The chain couples TRBV10-3 to TRBJ1-2, with 7 bases fitting TRBD1. CDR1 is ENHRY, CDR2 SYGVKD, per germline. The CDR3 contains 14 residues. V trimming: 2 bases; J trimming: 5 bases; junction bases outside the gene matches: 5. The CDR3 is CAISERDSVYGYTF. CDR3 bases: TGTGCCATCAGTGAGAGGGACAGCGTTTATGGCTACACCTTC.

This clonotype was seen many times. The chain joins TRBV5-1 to TRBJ2-4, with D unresolved. V was shortened by 4 bases and J by 0 bases, with 11 bases between the two germline ends. Germline CDR1 is SGHRS and CDR2 is YFSETQ. This CDR3 contains 15 residues. The DNA for the CDR3 is TGCGCCAGCAGCCTCGGTGACTTAGCCAAAAACATTCAGTACTTC. It is translated as CASSLGDLAKNIQYF.

By share, this clonotype ranks as medium-sized. The chain combines TRBV9 with TRBJ2-5, with 9 bases identical to TRBD2. The germline V gene encodes CDR1 SGDLS and CDR2 YYNGEE. The CDR3 has 15 amino acids. The V segment lost 1 base and the J segment 2 bases; nucleotides outside the gene matches: 3. The CDR3 bases are TGTGCCAGCAGCGTAACTAGCGGGTCTCAAGAGACCCAGTACTTC. It encodes CASSVTSGSQETQYF.

By share, this clonotype ranks as medium-sized. DNA for the CDR3: TGTGCCAGCAGCTTAGCCGTTGAGGAGACCCAGTACTTC. Translated, it gives CASSLAVEETQYF. The chain joins TRBV11-2 to TRBJ2-5; D is unresolved. The CDR3 runs 13 residues. Germline lookup yields CDR1 SGHAT and CDR2 FQNNGV. Between the trimmed V and J ends, which lost 1 base and 5 bases, there was a span of 8 bases.

By frequency in the sample, this clonotype is medium-sized. V usage is TRBV28 and J usage is TRBJ1-2; a possible D gene is TRBD1 (5 bases). Deletions cut 2 bases from V and 8 bases from J, with 15 bases between. The CDR3 runs 14 residues. Germline V gene lookup returns CDR1 MDHEN and CDR2 SYDVKM. This chain's CDR3 is CASSLLTPGEGYTF. The DNA of the CDR3 is TGTGCCAGCAGTTTACTGACACCGGGGGAGGGCTACACCTTC.

This clonotype qualifies as medium-sized. CDR3 residues: CASSYGPDQPQHF. CDR3 DNA: TGCGCCAGCAGCTATGGGCCAGATCAGCCCCAGCATTTT. The rearrangement joins TRBV5-1 to TRBJ1-5; D unclear. Trimming took off 3 bases at V and 5 bases at J, with 9 bases between the two ends. CDR1 is SGHRS, CDR2 YFSETQ, per germline. The CDR3 runs 13 residues. Supplemented by reference TRBV5-1 and TRBJ1-5, the full variable domain reads KAGVTQTPRYLIKTRGQQVTLSCSPISGHRSVSWYQQTPGQGLQFLFEYFSETQRNKGNFPGRFSGRQFSNSRSEMNVSTLELGDSALYLCASSYGPDQPQHFGDGTRLSIL.

The chain is built from TRBV12-3 or TRBV12-4 and TRBJ2-3; 9 nucleotides match TRBD1. CDR3 length equals 12 residues. Trimming removed 10 bases from V and 4 bases from J; junction bases left unmatched: 3. CDR3: CATRQGADTQYF. Here the CDR3 DNA reads TGTGCCACGCGACAGGGGGCAGATACGCAGTATTTT.

This clonotype was seen a handful of times. J is TRBJ2-2 and V is TRBV7-2, with D possibly being TRBD1 (6 bases). This CDR3 has 15 amino acids. Germline CDR1 reads SGHTA; CDR2 reads FQGNSA. V was cut by 1 base and J by 4 bases, with 10 bases left in between. The CDR3: CASSLGQGSTGELFF. Written as DNA, the CDR3 is TGTGCCAGCAGCTTAGGGCAGGGGAGCACCGGGGAGCTGTTTTTT.